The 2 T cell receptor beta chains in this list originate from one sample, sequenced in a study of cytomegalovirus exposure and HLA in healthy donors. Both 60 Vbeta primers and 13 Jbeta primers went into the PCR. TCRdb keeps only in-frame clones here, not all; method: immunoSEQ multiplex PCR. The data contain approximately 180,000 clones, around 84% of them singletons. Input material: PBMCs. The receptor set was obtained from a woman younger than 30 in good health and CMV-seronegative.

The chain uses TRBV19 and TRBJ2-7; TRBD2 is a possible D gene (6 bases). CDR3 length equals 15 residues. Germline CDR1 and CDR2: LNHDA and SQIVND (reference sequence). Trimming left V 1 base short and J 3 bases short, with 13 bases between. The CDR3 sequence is CASSIVGGPGYEQYF. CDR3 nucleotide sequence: TGTGCCAGTAGTATAGTGGGGGGACCCGGCTACGAGCAGTACTTC.

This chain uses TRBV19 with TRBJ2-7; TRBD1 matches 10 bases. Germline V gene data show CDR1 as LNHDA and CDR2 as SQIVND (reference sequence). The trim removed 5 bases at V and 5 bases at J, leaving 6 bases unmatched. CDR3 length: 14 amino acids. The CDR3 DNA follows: TGTGCCAGTAGTTCCGGGGACAGGGGCGACGAGCAGTACTTC. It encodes CASSSGDRGDEQYF.